This T cell receptor beta chain was sequenced for a study of identical twins. TCRdb itself ran the 5' RACE reads through MiXCR, one entry per CDR3 protein. Seen here are roughly 720,000 distinct CDR3 sequences, approximately 18% observed once, and the top ten hold around 12%. V lost 2 bases, J lost 0 bases, and 3 bases stayed unmatched. The CDR3 is 15 residues long. Germline CDR1 KGHSH, CDR2 LQKENI. The same data also went into a second study, on T cells expressing NK-cell markers.

The receptor's source is a woman aged 18-29 years in good health. V is TRBV18 and J is TRBJ2-7; 8 bases map to TRBD1. The sample was PBMCs. The CDR3 region has the DNA TGTGCCAGCTCACCAGTGGGACAGGACTCCTACGAGCAGTACTTC. Protein sequence: CASSPVGQDSYEQYF.